The rows below give T cell receptor beta chains drawn from one sample of a study of siplizumab effects on memory and regulatory T cells. Clones were sequenced by immunoSEQ multiplex PCR, and TCRdb holds only the in-frame ones, with some missing. The data show some 100,000 clones, about nine tenths seen once. Sequenced material: CD4+ T cells sorted from blood. The receptor source for this set is a human donor in good health. Some clones in this sample may be carry-over from other donors' samples. Both conserved end residues are part of each CDR3. The D gene is left open where the match is weak. Expanded clones get a size class; other rows say once, few or many, or leave the size out.

J gene,V gene,clone size,D gene,CDR3 protein,CDR3 DNA
TRBJ1-1,TRBV21-1,-,-,CASPPGQGKHTEAFF,TGTGCCAGCCCCCCGGGACAGGGGAAGCACACTGAAGCTTTCTTT
TRBJ2-5,TRBV2,-,-,CASSVDSPKGTQYF,TGTGCCAGCAGCGTCGACTCGCCCAAAGGGACCCAGTACTTC
TRBJ2-7,TRBV7-9,few,TRBD2,CASSLPGLAGVNEQYF,TGTGCCAGCAGCTTGCCGGGACTAGCGGGAGTAAACGAGCAGTACTTC
TRBJ2-7,TRBV7-2,-,-,CASSLGGSLSPSF,TGTGCCAGCAGCTTAGGGGGATCCCTAAGCCCTTCGTTC
TRBJ2-2,TRBV7-3,-,-,CASSRNQYRYPNTGELFF,TGTGCCAGCAGCCGGAATCAATACAGATACCCGAACACCGGGGAGCTGTTTTTT
TRBJ1-1,TRBV15,-,-,CATSRSLDRNTEAFF,TGTGCCACCAGCAGATCCCTGGACAGAAACACTGAAGCTTTCTTT
TRBJ1-1,TRBV21-1,-,-,CASSSPTQNTEAFF,TGTGCCAGCAGCTCCCCAACACAAAACACTGAAGCTTTCTTT
TRBJ1-1,TRBV5-1,-,TRBD1,CASSLPTGTTDEAFF,TGCGCCAGCAGCTTACCGACAGGGACTACAGATGAAGCTTTCTTT
TRBJ2-2,TRBV19,-,-,CASRRGGTGELFF,TGTGCCAGTAGAAGGGGGGGCACCGGGGAGCTGTTTTTT
TRBJ2-3,TRBV11-3,-,TRBD1,CASSRDRDTDTQYF,TGTGCCAGCAGCCGGGACAGGGACACAGATACGCAGTATTTT
TRBJ2-1,TRBV5-8,-,-,CASSAQWAPYNEQFF,TGTGCCAGCAGCGCCCAATGGGCCCCCTACAATGAGCAGTTCTTC
TRBJ2-6,TRBV18,-,-,CASSPRQASGANVLTF,TGTGCCAGCTCACCACGCCAGGCCTCTGGGGCCAACGTCCTGACTTTC
TRBJ2-3,TRBV6-4,-,-,CASSERPGGADTQYF,TGTGCCAGCAGTGAACGGCCAGGTGGGGCAGATACGCAGTATTTT
TRBJ1-5,TRBV21-1,-,-,CASSKIVDGHCSNQPQHF,TGTGCCAGCAGCAAAATCGTTGACGGACACTGTAGCAATCAGCCCCAGCATTTT
TRBJ1-3,TRBV7-6,-,-,CASSRIGTFYF,TGTGCCAGCAGCCGCATAGGGACCTTCTATTTT
TRBJ2-5,TRBV10-3,-,-,CAIGTTGGARETQYF,TGTGCCATCGGGACCACGGGTGGGGCCCGGGAGACCCAGTACTTC
TRBJ1-2,TRBV29-1,-,TRBD1,CSVTDRGDYGYTF,TGCAGCGTTACGGACAGGGGTGACTATGGCTACACCTTC
TRBJ2-2,TRBV19,-,TRBD2,CASTRLAGATGELFF,TGTGCCAGTACTAGACTAGCGGGAGCCACCGGGGAGCTGTTTTTT
TRBJ1-2,TRBV7-6,-,-,CASSLRSLNGYTF,TGTGCCAGCAGCTTACGATCTCTAAACGGCTACACCTTC
TRBJ2-1,TRBV25-1,-,-,CASSESVFRGNEQFF,TGTGCCAGCAGTGAATCTGTGTTCCGGGGCAATGAGCAGTTCTTC
TRBJ1-5,TRBV2,few,TRBD1,CASKGQGVGTQPQHF,TGTGCCAGCAAGGGACAGGGGGTTGGCACTCAGCCCCAGCATTTT
TRBJ2-2,TRBV10-3,-,-,CAISDRRDTGELFF,TGTGCCATCTCGGACAGGAGGGACACCGGGGAGCTGTTTTTT
TRBJ2-5,TRBV7-9,-,-,CASSPRTAQETQYF,TGTGCCAGCAGCCCGAGGACAGCCCAAGAGACCCAGTACTTC
TRBJ2-2,TRBV7-6,-,TRBD2,CASSLGLAANTGELFF,TGTGCCAGCAGCTTAGGACTAGCGGCGAACACCGGGGAGCTGTTTTTT
TRBJ2-3,TRBV29-1,-,TRBD1,CSVWHRGRTDTQYF,TGCAGCGTTTGGCACAGGGGTAGGACAGATACGCAGTATTTT
TRBJ1-2,TRBV19,few,-,CASSIPQTAHYGYTF,TGTGCCAGTAGTATCCCCCAGACAGCGCACTATGGCTACACCTTC